These 27 T cell receptor beta chains were sequenced from one sample in a study of glioma-infiltrating T cells. TCR alpha and beta CDR3 regions were amplified from RNA using iRepertoire nested multiplex PCR. TCRdb reprocessed the multiplex PCR reads with MiXCR, giving one entry per CDR3 protein. The sample yields fewer than 200,000 distinct CDR3 sequences, over 30% seen once. The source material was glioma tissue, nonneoplastic brain tissue, or PBMCs (not recorded which). The receptors were sampled from a human donor with low-grade glioma or glioblastoma, undergoing nonglioma brain surgery, or in good health (not recorded which).

This clonotype was counted many times. V gene TRBV3-1 combines with J gene TRBJ1-1; 7 bases fit TRBD1. Germline CDR1 and CDR2: LGHDT and YNNKEL (reference sequence). The CDR3 covers 15 residues. The V and J ends lost 1 base and 5 bases, in that order; junction bases with no gene match: 7. CDR3 residues: CASSQVRGPGTEAFF. The CDR3 bases are TGTGCCAGCAGCCAAGTAAGGGGGCCGGGAACTGAAGCTTTCTTT.

To note about this clonotype: A read error is possible here, since a much larger clone lies one base away. The J gene is TRBJ2-6, the V gene TRBV24-1; 8 nucleotides match TRBD1. Per the germline V gene, CDR1 is KGHDR and CDR2 is SFDVKD. CDR3 length: 16 amino acids. The CDR3 sequence is CATSDQGARGASVLTF. The CDR3 DNA reads TGTGCCACCAGTGATCAGGGGGCGCGAGGGGCCAGCGTCCTGACTTTC.

This clonotype was counted ten times or more. The chain links TRBV20-1 to TRBJ2-7; no clear D gene. Trimming cost V 3 bases and J 0 bases, with 6 bases left between them. The CDR3 runs to 12 residues. Germline V CDR1 and CDR2: DFQATT, SNEGSKA (reference sequence). The CDR3 nucleotides are TGCAGTGCTAGGAAGAACTCCTACGAGCAGTACTTC. Translation: CSARKNSYEQYF.

The sample holds a few counts of this clonotype. The V call is TRBV30, the J call TRBJ1-5; 10 bases agree with TRBD1. This CDR3 has 13 residues. J gave up 5 bases and V 3 bases, and 1 base lay outside the gene matches. CDR1 is GTSNPN, CDR2 SVGIG, per germline (reference sequence). CDR3 bases: TGTGCCTGGAGCGGGACAGGGGATCAGCCCCAGCATTTT. This codes for CAWSGTGDQPQHF.

Concerning this clonotype itself: This may arise from a read error, as a much more abundant clone is one base away. The V call is TRBV4-1, the J call TRBJ1-5; TRBD1 matches 11 bases. Germline V gives CDR1 MGHRA, CDR2 YSYEKL. CDR3 length equals 16 residues. The CDR3 nucleotides read TGCGCCAGCAGCCAAACGGGACAGGGGGGCCGTCAGCCCCAGAATTTT. Residues: CASSQTGQGGRQPQNF.

The table lists this clonotype with many counts. J is TRBJ1-1 and V is TRBV5-1; D is unresolved. The CDR3 has 14 amino acids. Germline-derived CDR1 and CDR2 are SGHRS and YFSETQ. V gave up 2 bases and J gave up 0 bases, with 8 bases separating them. The CDR3 protein is CASSFGEMNTEAFF. In DNA form, the CDR3 reads TGCGCCAGCAGCTTCGGGGAAATGAACACTGAAGCTTTCTTT.

This clonotype was detected a few times. CDR3 in amino acids: CASSSGDRGRNTEAFF. CDR3 DNA: TGTGCCAGCAGTTCAGGCGACAGGGGCCGTAACACTGAAGCTTTCTTT. The chain combines TRBV12-3 or TRBV12-4 with TRBJ1-1; 8 positions agree with TRBD1. CDR3 length: 16 amino acids. Trimming removed 4 bases from V and 2 bases from J; junction bases left unmatched: 9.

The rearrangement links TRBV3-1 to TRBJ1-5; D perhaps matches TRBD1 (6 bases). From germline, CDR1 is LGHDT and CDR2 YNNKEL (reference sequence). This CDR3 region has 16 residues. V lost 3 bases, J lost 3 bases, and 15 bases lay in between. For the CDR3, the DNA is TGTGCCAGCAGCCAGGGCCCAGGGGTTTACAATCAGCCCCAGCATTTT. This sequence encodes CASSQGPGVYNQPQHF.

This chain uses TRBV5-6 with TRBJ2-1, with D tentatively TRBD1 (6 bases). V was pared by 0 bases and J by 8 bases, with 9 bases between. Germline CDR1 SGHDT, CDR2 YYEEEE. CDR3 length: 13 amino acids. DNA of the CDR3: TGTGCCAGCAGCTTGGACAGGGCGGATGAGCAGTTCTTC. This codes for CASSLDRADEQFF.

To note about this clonotype: An end of the junction differs from the germline gene, which may be a read error. The V and J genes are TRBV5-5 and TRBJ2-1; 10 bases are a match to TRBD2. The CDR3 totals 21 residues. Germline CDR1 and CDR2: SGHKS and YYEKEE (reference sequence). Here the CDR3 reads CASSWSGLASLRGGSYNKQFF. The CDR3 coding sequence is TGTGCCAGCAGCTGGTCGGGACTAGCGTCGTTGAGGGGAGGCTCCTACAATAAGCAGTTCTTC.

This clonotype was detected ten times or more. The rearrangement joins TRBV2 to TRBJ2-3; 7 bases map to TRBD1. The CDR3 runs 16 residues. After removal of 0 bases from V and 2 bases from J, the junction contained 5 bases not matched to a gene. Germline assignment: CDR1 SNHLY and CDR2 FYNNEI. The CDR3 here is CASSEAGQTHTDTQYF. CDR3 in DNA: TGTGCCAGCAGTGAAGCGGGACAGACACACACAGATACGCAGTATTTT.

The rearrangement links TRBV28 to TRBJ1-3; 8 bases agree with TRBD1. Germline CDR1 MDHEN, CDR2 SYDVKM. V was pared by 9 bases and J by 0 bases, with 10 bases of the junction left unmatched. This CDR3 spans 16 amino acids. CDR3 residues: CARRQTGELSGNTIYF. CDR3 DNA: TGTGCCAGAAGGCAGACAGGGGAACTCTCTGGAAACACCATATATTTT.

A word on this clonotype: With a much larger clone just one base away, this may be a read error. J is TRBJ2-1 and V is TRBV18; no clear D. This CDR3 region has 13 residues. Per the germline V gene, CDR1 is KGHSH and CDR2 is LQKENI. The CDR3 DNA reads as TGTGCCAGCTTACCATTCTATTACAATGAGCAGTTCTTC. Encoded protein: CASLPFYYNEQFF.

Concerning this clonotype: A junction end diverges from the germline sequence, so it may reflect a read error. This chain links TRBV27 with TRBJ2-7; 7 bases align to TRBD2. The CDR3 has 13 amino acids. Germline V lookup: CDR1 MNHEY, CDR2 SMNVEV (reference sequence). The CDR3 sequence: CASSGGRSYEQYF. As DNA, the CDR3 is TGTGCCAGCAGCGGGGGGAGGTCCTACGAGCAGTACTTT.

In regard to this clonotype: The junction does not match germline at one end; this may be a read error. CDR3 protein: CSSSQGLAGNQPQHF. The CDR3 region has the DNA TGTTCCAGCAGCCAGGGGCTCGCGGGCAATCAGCCCCAGCATTTT. The rearrangement uses TRBV3-1 and TRBJ1-5; D might be TRBD1 (6 bases). Germline CDR1 and CDR2: LGHDT and YNNKEL (reference sequence). The CDR3 has 15 residues.

This clonotype showed up just a few times. The chain joins TRBV12-3 or TRBV12-4 to TRBJ2-5, with D perhaps TRBD2 (7 bases). The CDR3 contains 14 residues. Trimming took off 6 bases at V and 5 bases at J, with 16 bases between the two ends. The CDR3 sequence: CASSPEGGAETQYF. The CDR3 region has the DNA TGTGCCAGCAGCCCCGAAGGGGGGGCTGAGACCCAGTACTTC.

For this clonotype: One junction end disagrees with the germline gene, perhaps due to a read error. This sequence joins TRBV10-3 and TRBJ2-2, with TRBD2 matching 11 bases. This CDR3 has 15 residues. Germline loops: CDR1 ENHRY, CDR2 SYGVKD. Here the CDR3 DNA reads TGTGCCGTGCAACTGACTAGCGGGATTACCGGGGAGCCGTTTTTT. Protein product: CAVQLTSGITGEPFF.

As for this clonotype: A read error may be the cause here, since a much bigger clone is one base away. Given the absence of the conserved phenylalanine or tryptophan at the CDR3 end, a read error is likely. The chain carries TRBV29-1 and TRBJ1-1, with D maybe TRBD1 (6 bases). Trimming pared 4 bases from V and 9 bases from J, leaving 15 bases between. Germline assignment: CDR1 SQVTM and CDR2 ANQGSEA. This CDR3 has 12 residues. For the CDR3, the DNA is TGCAGCGTTGGCTTGGACAGCGGACAAGCTTTCCTT. Translating gives CSVGLDSGQAFL.

This clonotype was observed many times. The chain has TRBV4-1 and TRBJ2-3; D gene ambiguous. The CDR3 is made up of 11 amino acids. The V end lost 10 bases, the J end lost 4 bases, and 9 bases lay between the germline ends. Germline loops: CDR1 MGHRA, CDR2 YSYEKL. DNA for the CDR3: TGCGCCACTAAAGGTGCAGATACGCAGTATTTT. It yields the protein CATKGADTQYF.

This clonotype was seen repeatedly, ten times or more. The chain combines TRBV7-8 with TRBJ2-7, with D possibly matching TRBD1 (6 bases). Trimming left V 5 bases short and J 0 bases short, with 11 bases between. This CDR3 contains 14 residues. Germline V gene sequence: CDR1 SGHVS, CDR2 FQNEAQ. The CDR3, as DNA: TGTGCCAGCAGCCTCGACAGGATCTCCTACGAGCAGTACTTC. Amino acid sequence: CASSLDRISYEQYF.

This clonotype was seen at least ten times. This chain connects TRBV27 to TRBJ2-7; D possibly uses TRBD1 or TRBD2 (5 bases each). This CDR3 has 14 amino acids. Germline assignment: CDR1 MNHEY and CDR2 SMNVEV (reference sequence). The V end lost 2 bases, the J end lost 5 bases, and 13 bases lay between the germline ends. The chain's CDR3 is CASSLRDQGHEQYF. CDR3 DNA: TGTGCCAGCAGTTTAAGGGACCAGGGCCACGAGCAGTACTTC.

The CDR3 DNA reads TGTGCCAGCAGCTTAACCCCCTCCCCTCGAGAGACCCAGTACTTC. Protein product: CASSLTPSPRETQYF. The rearrangement links TRBV7-3 to TRBJ2-5; D gene unclear. Germline lookup yields CDR1 SGHTA and CDR2 FQGTGA. Between the trimmed V and J ends, which lost 0 bases and 4 bases, there was a span of 12 bases. The CDR3 is 15 amino acids.

This clonotype was picked up a small number of times. This chain joins TRBV29-1 and TRBJ2-7; D not resolved. The germline CDR1 and CDR2 sequences are SQVTM and ANQGSEA. The CDR3 covers 13 residues. Between the trimmed V and J ends, which lost 4 bases and 4 bases, there was a span of 14 bases. The CDR3 bases are TGCAGCGTTGGTGGGTTAAGGCAGTACGAGCAGTACTTC. This sequence encodes CSVGGLRQYEQYF.

The rearrangement links TRBV19 to TRBJ2-3, with TRBD1 as a possible D gene (6 bases). The DNA end is more similar to TRBJ1-5, so the J call may be wrong. Germline V lookup: CDR1 LNHDA, CDR2 SQIVND (reference sequence). The CDR3 sequence is 15 residues long. The CDR3 DNA sequence: TGTGCCAGTAGTCCCCGGGGGCTTGTCACAGATACGCAGCATTTT. Residues: CASSPRGLVTDTQHF.

This clonotype was found many times. The V and J genes are TRBV2 and TRBJ1-5; TRBD1 aligns across 7 bases. CDR3 size: 15 residues. The germline gives CDR1 SNHLY, CDR2 FYNNEI. V was pared by 8 bases and J by 0 bases, with 7 bases of the junction left unmatched. The DNA of the CDR3 is TGTGCCAGCTCCAGGGACAGAAATAGCAATCAGCCCCAGCATTTT. Translation: CASSRDRNSNQPQHF.

This clonotype was seen ten or more times. The genes are TRBV7-9 and TRBJ1-2; no clear D gene. V lost 0 bases and J 2 bases, leaving 7 bases between the germline ends. In germline, CDR1 is SEHNR, CDR2 FQNEAQ (reference sequence). The CDR3 totals 14 residues. The CDR3 sequence: CASSLALINYGYTF. CDR3 nucleotides: TGTGCCAGCAGCTTAGCGTTGATAAACTATGGCTACACCTTC.

V usage is TRBV7-6 and J usage is TRBJ1-4; D gene uncertain. Germline V gene data show CDR1 as SGHVS and CDR2 as FNYEAQ. CDR3 length equals 18 residues. V lost 2 bases and J lost 0, with 16 bases in between. Here the CDR3 DNA reads TGTGCCAGCAGCTTACGGTGGGGAGGAGGTGCAACTAATGAAAAACTGTTTTTT. Amino acid sequence: CASSLRWGGGATNEKLFF.